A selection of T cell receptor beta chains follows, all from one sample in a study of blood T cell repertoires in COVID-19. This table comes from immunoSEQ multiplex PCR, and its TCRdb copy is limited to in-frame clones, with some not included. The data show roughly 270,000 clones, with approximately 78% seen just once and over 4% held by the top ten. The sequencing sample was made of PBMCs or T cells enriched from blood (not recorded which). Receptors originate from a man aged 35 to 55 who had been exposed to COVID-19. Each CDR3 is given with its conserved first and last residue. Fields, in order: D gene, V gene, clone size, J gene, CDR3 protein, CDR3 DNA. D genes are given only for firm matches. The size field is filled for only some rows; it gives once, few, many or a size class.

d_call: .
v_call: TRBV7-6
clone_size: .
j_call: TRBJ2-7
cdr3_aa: CASSEGEGLREQYF
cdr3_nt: TGTGCCAGCAGCGAGGGAGAGGGCCTCAGAGAGCAGTACTTC

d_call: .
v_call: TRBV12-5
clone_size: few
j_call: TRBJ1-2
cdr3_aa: CASGLSSNYGYTF
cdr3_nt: TGTGCTAGTGGCCTTAGTTCTAACTATGGCTACACCTTC

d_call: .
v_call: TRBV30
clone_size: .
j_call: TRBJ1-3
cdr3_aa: CAWGQLLDTIYF
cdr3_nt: TGTGCCTGGGGACAACTCCTCGACACCATATATTTT

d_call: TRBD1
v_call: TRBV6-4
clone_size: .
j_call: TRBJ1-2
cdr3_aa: CASSERVGTGYGYTF
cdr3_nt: TGTGCCAGCAGTGAGCGCGTAGGGACAGGGTATGGCTACACCTTC

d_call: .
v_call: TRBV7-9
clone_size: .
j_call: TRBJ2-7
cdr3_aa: CASSPGTYYEQYF
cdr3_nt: TGTGCCAGCAGCCCAGGGACTTACTACGAGCAGTACTTC

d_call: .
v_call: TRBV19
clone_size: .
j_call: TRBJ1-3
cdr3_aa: CASSISGRDTIYF
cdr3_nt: TGTGCCAGTAGTATTTCAGGGAGGGACACCATATATTTT

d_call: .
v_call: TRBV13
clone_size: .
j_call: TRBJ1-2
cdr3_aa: CASSLRRTALGYTF
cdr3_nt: TGTGCCAGCAGCTTACGAAGGACAGCCCTTGGCTACACCTTC

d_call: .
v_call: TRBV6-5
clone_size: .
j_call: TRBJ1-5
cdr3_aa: CASSEGVNSNQPQHF
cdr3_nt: TGTGCCAGCAGCGAGGGGGTTAATAGCAATCAGCCCCAGCATTTT

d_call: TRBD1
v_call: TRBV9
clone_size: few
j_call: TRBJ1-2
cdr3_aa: CASTWGQARDWGYTF
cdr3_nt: TGTGCCAGCACCTGGGGACAGGCGAGGGATTGGGGCTACACCTTC

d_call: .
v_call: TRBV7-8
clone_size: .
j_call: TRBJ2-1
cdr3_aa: CASSGSLTYNEQFF
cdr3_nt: TGTGCCAGCAGCGGGAGCTTGACCTACAATGAGCAGTTCTTC

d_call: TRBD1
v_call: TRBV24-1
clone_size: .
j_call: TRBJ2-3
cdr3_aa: CATSRGDTQYF
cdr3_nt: TGTGCCACCAGCAGGGGGGATACGCAGTATTTT

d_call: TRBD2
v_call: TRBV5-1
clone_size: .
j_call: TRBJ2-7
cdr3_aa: CASSLRPGGVSSEQYF
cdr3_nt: TGCGCCAGCAGCTTGCGGCCTGGGGGGGTAAGTAGCGAGCAGTACTTC

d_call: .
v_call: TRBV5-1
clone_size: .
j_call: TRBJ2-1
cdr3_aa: CASSLGGSSPSYNEQFF
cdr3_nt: TGCGCCAGCAGCTTGGGGGGATCTAGCCCATCCTACAATGAGCAGTTCTTC

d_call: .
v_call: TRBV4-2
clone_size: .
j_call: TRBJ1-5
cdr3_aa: CASSQLPVSPEVGGPQHF
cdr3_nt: TGTGCCAGCAGCCAACTCCCTGTCAGTCCCGAAGTCGGGGGACCCCAGCATTTT

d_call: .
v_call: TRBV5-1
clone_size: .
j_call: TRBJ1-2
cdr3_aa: CASSLDRQRGGYTF
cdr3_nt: TGCGCCAGCAGCTTGGACAGACAGCGGGGTGGCTACACCTTC

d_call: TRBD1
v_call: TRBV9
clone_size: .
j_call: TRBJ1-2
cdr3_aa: CASSAAGTGRYGYTF
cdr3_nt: TGTGCCAGCAGCGCCGCCGGGACAGGGCGCTATGGCTACACCTTC

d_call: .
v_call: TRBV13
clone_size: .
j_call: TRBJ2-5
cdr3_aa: CASSIFIRAETQYF
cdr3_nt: TGTGCCAGCAGCATATTTATTAGAGCGGAGACCCAGTACTTC

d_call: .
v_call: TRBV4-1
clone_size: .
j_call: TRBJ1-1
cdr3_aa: CASSPAFSGGATEAFF
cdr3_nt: TGCGCCAGCAGCCCGGCTTTTTCGGGGGGCGCGACTGAAGCTTTCTTT

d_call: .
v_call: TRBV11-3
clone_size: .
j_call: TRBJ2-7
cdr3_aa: CASSLGGGKVYEQYF
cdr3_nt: TGTGCCAGCAGCTTAGGGGGCGGGAAAGTCTACGAGCAGTACTTC

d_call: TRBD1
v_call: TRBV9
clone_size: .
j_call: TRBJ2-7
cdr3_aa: CASNPGTGPYEQYF
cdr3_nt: TGTGCCAGCAACCCCGGGACAGGACCCTACGAGCAGTACTTC

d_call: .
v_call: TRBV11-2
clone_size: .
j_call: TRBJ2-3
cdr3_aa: CASSTGLHNTDTQYF
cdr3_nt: TGTGCCAGCAGTACGGGTCTCCACAACACAGATACGCAGTATTTT

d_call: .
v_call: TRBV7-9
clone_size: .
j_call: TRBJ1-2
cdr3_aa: CASSSYSGPGYTF
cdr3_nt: TGTGCCAGCAGCTCATATTCAGGGCCCGGCTACACCTTC

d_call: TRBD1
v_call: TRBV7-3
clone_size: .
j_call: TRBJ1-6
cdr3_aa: CASSLTGTGVSPLHF
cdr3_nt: TGTGCCAGCAGCTTAACCGGGACAGGGGTTTCACCCCTCCACTTT

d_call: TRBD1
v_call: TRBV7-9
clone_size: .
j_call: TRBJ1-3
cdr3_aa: CASSSGQGGTGNTIYF
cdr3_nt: TGTGCCAGCAGCTCGGGACAGGGGGGCACTGGAAACACCATATATTTT

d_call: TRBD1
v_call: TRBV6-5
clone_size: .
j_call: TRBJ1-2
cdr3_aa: CASRRTGEYGYTF
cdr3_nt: TGTGCCAGCAGGAGGACAGGGGAGTATGGCTACACCTTC

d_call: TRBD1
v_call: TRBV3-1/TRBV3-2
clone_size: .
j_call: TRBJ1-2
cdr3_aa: CASSRGQRSGGYTF
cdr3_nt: TGTGCCAGTTCCCGGGGACAGCGGTCGGGAGGCTACACCTTC

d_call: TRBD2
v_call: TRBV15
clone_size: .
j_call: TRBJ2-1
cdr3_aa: CATTIPGLVSDEQFF
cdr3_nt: TGTGCCACCACGATACCGGGACTAGTGAGCGATGAGCAGTTCTTC

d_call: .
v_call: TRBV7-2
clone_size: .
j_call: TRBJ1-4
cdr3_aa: CASSLLGSGEKLFF
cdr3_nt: TGTGCCAGCAGCTTATTGGGCTCTGGTGAAAAACTGTTTTTT

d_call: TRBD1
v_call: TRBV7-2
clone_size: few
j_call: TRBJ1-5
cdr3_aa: CASSLVQGDQPQHF
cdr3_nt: TGTGCCAGCAGCTTAGTACAGGGGGATCAGCCCCAGCATTTT

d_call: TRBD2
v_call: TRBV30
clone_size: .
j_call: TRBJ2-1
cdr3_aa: CAWGPETSRYNEQFF
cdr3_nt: TGTGCCTGGGGCCCTGAGACTAGCAGATACAATGAGCAGTTCTTC

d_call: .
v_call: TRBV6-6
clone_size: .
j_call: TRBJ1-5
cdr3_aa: CASLSALGGGPQHF
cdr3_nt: TGTGCCAGCCTTTCGGCCCTTGGAGGTGGGCCCCAGCATTTT

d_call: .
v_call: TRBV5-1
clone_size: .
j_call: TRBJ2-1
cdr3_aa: CASSSTSFNEQFF
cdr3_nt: TGCGCCAGCAGCTCTACTAGTTTCAATGAGCAGTTCTTC

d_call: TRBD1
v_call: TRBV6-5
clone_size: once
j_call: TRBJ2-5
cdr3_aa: CASSYSTGVAETQYF
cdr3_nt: TGTGCCAGCAGTTACTCGACAGGGGTGGCAGAGACCCAGTACTTC

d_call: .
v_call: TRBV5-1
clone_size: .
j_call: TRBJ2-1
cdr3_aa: CASSLGQSSYNEQFF
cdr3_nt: TGCGCCAGCAGCTTGGGACAGAGCTCCTACAATGAGCAGTTCTTC

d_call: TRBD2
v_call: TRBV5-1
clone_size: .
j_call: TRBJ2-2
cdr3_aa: CASSGTSGPGELFF
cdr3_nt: TGCGCCAGCAGCGGGACTAGCGGCCCCGGGGAGCTGTTTTTT

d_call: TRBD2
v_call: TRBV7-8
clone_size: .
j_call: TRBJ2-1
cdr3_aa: CASSSGLAGGLYEQFF
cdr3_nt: TGTGCCAGCAGCTCCGGACTAGCGGGAGGATTGTATGAGCAGTTCTTC

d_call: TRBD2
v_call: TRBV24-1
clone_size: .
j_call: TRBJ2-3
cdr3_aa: CATSAPPGTSGIDTQYF
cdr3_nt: TGTGCCACCAGTGCCCCCCCCGGGACTAGCGGGATCGATACGCAGTATTTT

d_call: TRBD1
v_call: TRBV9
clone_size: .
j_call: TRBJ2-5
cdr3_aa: CASSAGGETQYF
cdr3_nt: TGTGCCAGCTCTGCAGGGGGAGAGACCCAGTACTTC

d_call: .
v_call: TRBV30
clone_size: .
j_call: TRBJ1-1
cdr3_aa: CAWSARMNTEAFF
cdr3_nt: TGTGCCTGGAGTGCCAGGATGAACACTGAAGCTTTCTTT

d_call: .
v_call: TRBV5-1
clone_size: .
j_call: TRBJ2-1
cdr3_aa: CASSLLTTSSYNEQFF
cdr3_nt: TGCGCCAGCAGCTTATTAACTACCAGCTCCTACAATGAGCAGTTCTTC

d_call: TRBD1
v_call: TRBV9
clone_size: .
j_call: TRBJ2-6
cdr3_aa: CASSRRDRGLLTSGANVLTF
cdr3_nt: TGTGCCAGCAGCCGCCGGGACAGGGGGCTATTAACGTCTGGGGCCAACGTCCTGACTTTC

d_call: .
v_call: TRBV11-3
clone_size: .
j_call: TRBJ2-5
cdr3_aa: CASSSYLETQYF
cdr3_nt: TGTGCCAGCAGCTCCTACTTAGAGACCCAGTACTTC

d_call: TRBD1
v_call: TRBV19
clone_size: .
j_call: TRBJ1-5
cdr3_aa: CASSTGQGTNQPQHF
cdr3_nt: TGTGCCAGTAGTACCGGACAGGGTACCAATCAGCCCCAGCATTTT

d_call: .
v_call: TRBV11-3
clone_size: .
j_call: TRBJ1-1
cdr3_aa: CASSFTGYTEAFF
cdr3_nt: TGTGCCAGCAGCTTTACAGGGTATACTGAAGCTTTCTTT

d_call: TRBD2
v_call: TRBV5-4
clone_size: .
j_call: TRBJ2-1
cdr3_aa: CASSPAGTSPFF
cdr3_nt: TGTGCCAGCAGCCCAGCCGGGACTAGCCCGTTCTTC